The rows below give T cell receptor beta chains drawn from one sample of a study of blood T cells in healthy people across ages. Each CDR3 protein gets one entry after TCRdb re-called the 5' RACE reads with MiXCR. The table shows hundreds of thousands of distinct CDR3 sequences, with around 25% occurring only once. These data are also associated with another study on T cells of mothers and their children.

Sequenced: blood. The origin of the receptors is a boy between 10 and 17 years old in good health. Each CDR3 is given with its conserved first and last residue.

TRBV5-1,CASSFMAGGEETQYF
TRBV24-1,CATRGLGNSEQFF
TRBV5-1,CAGSPGTSGGGQETQYF
TRBV28,CASNPTPGADTQYF
TRBV27,CASSFDSAGEYEQYF
TRBV29-1,CSVGQGLSYGYTF
TRBV5-8,CASSQTVLAKNIQYF
TRBV19,CASSTINEQFF
TRBV27,CASGLRGAASSSYEQYF
TRBV12-3/TRBV12-4,CASSWVTSGRGADTQYF
TRBV24-1,CATSDSSRETQYF
TRBV25-1,CASSQGGHTEAFF
TRBV7-9,CASRRDTGTSGANVLTF
TRBV7-8,CASSPNLAIGYEQYF
TRBV7-9,CASSSDRVWEKLFF
TRBV9,CASSTGTSGSLGEQFF